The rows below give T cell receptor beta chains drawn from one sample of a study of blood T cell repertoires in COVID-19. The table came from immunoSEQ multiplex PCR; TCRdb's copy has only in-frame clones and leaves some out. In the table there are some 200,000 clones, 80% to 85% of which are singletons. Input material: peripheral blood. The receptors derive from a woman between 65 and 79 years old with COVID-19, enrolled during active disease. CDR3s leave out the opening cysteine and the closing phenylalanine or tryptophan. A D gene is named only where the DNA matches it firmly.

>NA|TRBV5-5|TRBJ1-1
ASSSTPNTEAF
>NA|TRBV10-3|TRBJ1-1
AISDVDMGAQEAF
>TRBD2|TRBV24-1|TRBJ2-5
ATSDTGTSVMETQY
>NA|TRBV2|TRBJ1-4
ASRSEWSTNEKLF
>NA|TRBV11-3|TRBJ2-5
ASSRLAGTAQY
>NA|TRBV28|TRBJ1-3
ASSFVNTIY
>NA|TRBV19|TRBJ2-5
ASALEGAEKTQY
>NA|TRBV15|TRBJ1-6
ATSREVGNSPLH
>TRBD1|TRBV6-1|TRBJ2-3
ASSEAGTGVTDTQY
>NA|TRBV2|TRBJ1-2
ASGQNYGYT
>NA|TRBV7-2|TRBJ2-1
ASSLGPVLGDYEQF
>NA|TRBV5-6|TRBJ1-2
ASSLVGKKNYGYT
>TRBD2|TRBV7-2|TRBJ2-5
ASSSTSGRARGETQY
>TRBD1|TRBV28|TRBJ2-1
ASSLLFQGQHNEQF
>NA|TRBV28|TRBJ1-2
ASSPPGNYGYT
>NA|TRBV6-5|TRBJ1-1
ASKIDRNTEAF
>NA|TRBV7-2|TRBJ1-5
ASSYSGSNQPQH